This T cell receptor beta chain was observed in a study of T-cell reconstitution after alpha-beta-depleted transplantation in children. Broader study findings: The origin of alpha-beta T cells about two months after transplant was reportedly several hundred expanded graft clones.

About this clonotype: Antigen specificity is unknown.

A TCRbeta library incorporating unique molecular identifiers was prepared. TCRdb fed the PCR reads into MiXCR, producing one record per CDR3 protein. The sample lists around 94,000 distinct CDR3 sequences, about 6.8% seen once, with roughly 15% in the top ten. This clonotype was obtained from a boy aged 2 to 10 with acute lymphoblastic leukemia, due to receive a stem cell transplant. The specimen was PBMCs, collected before TCRalphabeta/CD19-depleted stem cell transplant.

CDR3 loop: CASPMRTTGNTIYF. The CDR3 DNA is TGCGCCTCCCCGATGAGGACGACTGGAAACACCATATATTTT. V and J are TRBV5-1 and TRBJ1-3; D gene uncertain. CDR3 length: 14 residues. Germline V gene lookup returns CDR1 SGHRS and CDR2 YFSETQ. Trimming took 10 bases from V and 2 from J, leaving 16 bases between them.